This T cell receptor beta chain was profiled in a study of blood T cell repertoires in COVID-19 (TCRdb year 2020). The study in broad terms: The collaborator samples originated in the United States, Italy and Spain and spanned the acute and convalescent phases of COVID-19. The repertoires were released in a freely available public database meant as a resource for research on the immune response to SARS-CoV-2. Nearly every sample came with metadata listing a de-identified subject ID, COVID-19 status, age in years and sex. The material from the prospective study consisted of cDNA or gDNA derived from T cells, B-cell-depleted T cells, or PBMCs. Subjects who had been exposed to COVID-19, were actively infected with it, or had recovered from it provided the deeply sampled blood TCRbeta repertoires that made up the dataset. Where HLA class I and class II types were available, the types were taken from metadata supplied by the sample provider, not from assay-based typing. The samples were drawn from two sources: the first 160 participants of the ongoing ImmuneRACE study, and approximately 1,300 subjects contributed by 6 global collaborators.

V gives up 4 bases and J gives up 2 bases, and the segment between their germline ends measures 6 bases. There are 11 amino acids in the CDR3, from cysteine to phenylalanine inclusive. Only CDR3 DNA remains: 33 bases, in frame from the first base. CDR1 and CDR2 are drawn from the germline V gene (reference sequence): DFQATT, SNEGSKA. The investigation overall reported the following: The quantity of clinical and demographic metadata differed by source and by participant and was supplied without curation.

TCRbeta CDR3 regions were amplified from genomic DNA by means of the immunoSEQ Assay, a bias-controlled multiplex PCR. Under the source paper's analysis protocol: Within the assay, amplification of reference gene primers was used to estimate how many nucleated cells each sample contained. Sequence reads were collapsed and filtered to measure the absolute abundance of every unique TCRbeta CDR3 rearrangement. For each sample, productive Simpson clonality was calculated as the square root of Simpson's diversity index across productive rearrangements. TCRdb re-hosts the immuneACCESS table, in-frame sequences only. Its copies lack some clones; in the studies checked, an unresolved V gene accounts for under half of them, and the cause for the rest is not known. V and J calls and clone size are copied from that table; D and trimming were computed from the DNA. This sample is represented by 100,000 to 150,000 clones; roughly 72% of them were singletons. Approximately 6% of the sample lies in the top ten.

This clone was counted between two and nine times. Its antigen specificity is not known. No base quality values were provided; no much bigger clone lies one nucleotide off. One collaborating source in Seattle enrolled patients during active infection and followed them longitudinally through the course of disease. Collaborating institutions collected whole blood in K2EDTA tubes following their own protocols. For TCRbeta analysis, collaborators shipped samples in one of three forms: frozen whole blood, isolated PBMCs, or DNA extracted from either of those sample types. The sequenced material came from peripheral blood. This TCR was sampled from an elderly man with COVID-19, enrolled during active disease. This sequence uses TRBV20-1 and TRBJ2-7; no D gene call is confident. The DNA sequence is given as TGCAGTGCTACCAAAACCTACGAGCAGTACTTC. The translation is CSATKTYEQYF.